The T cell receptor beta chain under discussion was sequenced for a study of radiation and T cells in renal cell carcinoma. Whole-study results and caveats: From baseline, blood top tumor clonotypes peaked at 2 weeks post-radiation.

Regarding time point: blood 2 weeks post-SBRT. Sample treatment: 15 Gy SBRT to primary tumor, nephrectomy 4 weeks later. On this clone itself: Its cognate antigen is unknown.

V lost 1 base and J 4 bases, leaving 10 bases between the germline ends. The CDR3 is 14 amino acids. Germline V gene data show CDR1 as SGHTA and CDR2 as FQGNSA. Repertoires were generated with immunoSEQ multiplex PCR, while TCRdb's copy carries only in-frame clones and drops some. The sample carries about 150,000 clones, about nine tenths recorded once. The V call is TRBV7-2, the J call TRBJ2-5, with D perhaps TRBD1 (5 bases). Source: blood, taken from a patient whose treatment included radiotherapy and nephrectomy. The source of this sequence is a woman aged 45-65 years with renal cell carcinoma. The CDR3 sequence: CASSLEAGRETQYF. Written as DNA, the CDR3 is TGTGCCAGCAGCTTAGAGGCAGGGCGAGAGACCCAGTACTTC.